Below are 19 T cell receptor beta chains sequenced from a single sample in a study of T cells after yellow fever vaccination. MiXCR, applied by TCRdb to the 5' RACE reads, yields one record per CDR3 protein. In the table there are approximately 90,000 distinct CDR3 sequences, roughly 13% of which are singletons. This sample comprised CD8+ T cells not binding an NS4B(214-222) dextramer, sorted from PBMCs, obtained 20 to 25 days after the first yellow fever vaccination. The receptors originated from a man aged 18 to 30 who received the YFV17D yellow fever vaccine.

The gene calls are TRBV14 and TRBJ2-7, with 8 bases that match TRBD2. V trimming: 4 bases; J trimming: 6 bases; junction bases outside the gene matches: 5. The CDR3 is 13 residues long. Germline values: CDR1 SGHDN, CDR2 FVKESK. The CDR3 protein is CASSPGSGAEQYV. The CDR3 coding sequence is TGTGCCAGCAGCCCGGGTAGCGGGGCCGAGCAGTACGTC.

Only a few counts were recorded for this clonotype. The chain is built from TRBV7-3 and TRBJ2-1, with a tentative D call TRBD2 (6 bases). Germline-derived CDR1 and CDR2 are SGHTA and FQGTGA. CDR3 length: 16 amino acids. Trimming pared 6 bases from V and 5 bases from J, leaving 20 bases between. The CDR3 DNA follows: TGTGCCAGCAGACCCGGACTACCGACTCCTGACAATGAGCAGTTCTTC. It codes for CASRPGLPTPDNEQFF.

There are a few counts of this clonotype. This chain joins TRBV4-3 and TRBJ2-1; 7 nucleotides line up with TRBD2. V shed 4 bases, J shed 5 bases, and the junction held 5 bases outside the gene matches. This CDR3 comprises 14 residues. Per germline, CDR1 LGHNA and CDR2 YSLEER. The CDR3, as DNA: TGCGCCAGCAGCCCCGGCGGGGGTCACAATGAGCAGTTCTTC. As protein: CASSPGGGHNEQFF.

The table lists this clonotype with a few counts. The chain has TRBV20-1 and TRBJ2-3; D unresolved. Germline values: CDR1 DFQATT, CDR2 SNEGSKA (reference sequence). The CDR3 covers 15 residues. V lost 0 bases and J lost 4, with 14 bases in between. The CDR3 nucleotides are TGCAGTGCTAGAGATTTCCCAGGATTGGCAGATACGCAGTATTTT. It is translated as CSARDFPGLADTQYF.

V and J are TRBV12-3 or TRBV12-4 and TRBJ2-2; maybe TRBD2 (5 bases). Trimming left V 8 bases short and J 4 bases short, with 8 bases between. The CDR3 runs 12 residues. The CDR3 is CASAGITGELFF. CDR3 DNA sequence: TGTGCCAGCGCGGGTATCACCGGGGAGCTGTTTTTT.

The V call is TRBV15, the J call TRBJ2-3; 14 nucleotides match TRBD2. CDR1 is LNHNV, CDR2 YYDKDF, per germline (reference sequence). The CDR3 consists of 19 residues. The trim removed 5 bases at V and 2 bases at J, leaving 12 bases unmatched. The CDR3 sequence: CATSLPATSGGAPTDTQYF. The DNA for the CDR3 is TGTGCCACCAGCCTACCGGCGACTAGCGGGGGGGCACCCACAGATACGCAGTATTTT.

This clonotype showed up just a few times. This rearrangement joins TRBV7-9 to TRBJ2-2; either TRBD1 or TRBD2 may supply D (5 bases each). CDR1 SEHNR and CDR2 FQNEAQ come from the germline V gene (reference sequence). The CDR3 has 12 amino acids. Trimming cost V 6 bases and J 8 bases, with 10 bases left between them. The CDR3 bases are TGTGCCAGCAGGAGGGACGTGGGGGAGCTGTTTTTT. It specifies CASRRDVGELFF.

This chain links TRBV12-3 or TRBV12-4 with TRBJ1-1; D gene ambiguous. The CDR3 has 14 amino acids. Between the trimmed V and J ends, which lost 3 bases and 0 bases, there was a span of 8 bases. CDR3 region: CASSFSDLNTEAFF. CDR3 nucleotides: TGTGCCAGCAGTTTCTCGGACTTGAACACTGAAGCTTTCTTT.

In its sample, this clonotype was seen a few times. V and J are TRBV28 and TRBJ1-4; 10 nucleotides match TRBD1. Trimming removed 6 bases from V and 6 bases from J; junction bases left unmatched: 7. Germline CDR1 reads MDHEN; CDR2 reads SYDVKM. The CDR3 has 15 amino acids. CDR3 coding DNA: TGTGCCAGCAGGGAATCGACAGGGGGCGATGAAAAACTGTTTTTT. Translation gives CASRESTGGDEKLFF.

The V and J genes are TRBV4-3 and TRBJ2-1; D is unresolved. The V gene lost 0 bases and the J gene lost 0 bases, with 9 bases spanning the gap. The CDR3 is made up of 16 amino acids. Germline V lookup: CDR1 LGHNA, CDR2 YSLEER. The DNA of the CDR3 is TGCGCCAGCAGCCAAGATGCGGCGAGCTCCTACAATGAGCAGTTCTTC. Translation gives CASSQDAASSYNEQFF.

This chain links TRBV3-1 with TRBJ2-7; tentatively, D is TRBD2 (6 bases). With 3 bases removed from V and 5 bases from J, the gap between germline ends came to 23 bases. CDR3 size: 17 residues. The V gene's germline CDR1 is LGHDT and CDR2 YNNKEL (reference sequence). The CDR3 DNA is TGTGCCAGCAGCCAGGGGTTTGGGACGGGGGACGGCCACGAGCAGTACTTC. Residues: CASSQGFGTGDGHEQYF.

CDR3 sequence (DNA): TGCGCCAGCAGCTTTTTCCCAGACACCGGGGAGCTGTTTTTT. Translation gives CASSFFPDTGELFF. The chain carries TRBV5-1 and TRBJ2-2, with D unresolved. With 2 bases removed from V and 3 bases from J, the gap between germline ends came to 8 bases. Germline assignment: CDR1 SGHRS and CDR2 YFSETQ. The CDR3 runs 14 residues.

The CDR3 reads CASRDRGHGYTF. The CDR3 DNA reads TGTGCCAGCAGGGACAGGGGGCATGGCTACACCTTC. This sequence joins TRBV12-3 or TRBV12-4 and TRBJ1-2, with 11 bases fitting TRBD1. The CDR3 spans 12 residues. The V and J ends lost 6 bases and 6 bases, in that order; junction bases with no gene match: 0.

The chain is built from TRBV5-1 and TRBJ1-3, with 10 bases aligning to TRBD1. In germline, CDR1 is SGHRS, CDR2 YFSETQ. Unmatched junction bases numbered 8, after V lost 2 bases and J lost 0 bases. The CDR3 consists of 18 residues. CDR3 in amino acids: CASSFRQGASYSGNTIYF. The CDR3 DNA reads TGCGCCAGCAGCTTTCGACAGGGGGCAAGCTACTCTGGAAACACCATATATTTT.

The rearrangement uses TRBV15 and TRBJ2-1; D might be TRBD1 (6 bases). Germline V gene lookup returns CDR1 LNHNV and CDR2 YYDKDF (reference sequence). V was shortened by 1 base and J by 15 bases, with 19 bases between the two germline ends. This CDR3 has 14 amino acids. Written as DNA, the CDR3 is TGTGCCACCAGCAGAGTTGGCGATGGGGGCCGAGTGTTCTTC. Translated, it gives CATSRVGDGGRVFF.

This clonotype was detected ten times or more. The chain employs TRBV3-1 and TRBJ2-1; 7 bases line up with TRBD2. V shed 4 bases and J 4 bases; nucleotides not matched to a gene: 4. Germline-derived CDR1 and CDR2 are LGHDT and YNNKEL (reference sequence). The CDR3 extends over 14 amino acids. The CDR3 loop reads CASSRGAGYNEQFF. CDR3 in DNA: TGTGCCAGCAGCCGAGGAGCGGGGTACAATGAGCAGTTCTTC.

This clonotype showed up just a few times. This sequence joins TRBV6-5 and TRBJ2-2, with D unresolved. Looked up from germline, CDR1 is MNHEY and CDR2 is SVGAGI. V was shortened by 4 bases and J by 0 bases, with 9 bases between the two germline ends. This CDR3 comprises 15 residues. This CDR3 is CASSSHYTNTGELFF. Written as DNA, the CDR3 is TGTGCCAGCAGTTCTCACTACACGAACACCGGGGAGCTGTTTTTT.

The sample holds many counts of this clonotype. The chain couples TRBV24-1 to TRBJ2-6, with D uncertain. Germline lookup yields CDR1 KGHDR and CDR2 SFDVKD. This CDR3 is built from 14 residues. Trimming cost V 1 base and J 1 base, with 1 base left between them. This CDR3 is CATSDFSGANVLTF. CDR3 nucleotide sequence: TGTGCCACCAGTGATTTTTCTGGGGCCAACGTCCTGACTTTC.

The chain links TRBV6-2 or TRBV6-3 to TRBJ2-5; TRBD1 is a possible D gene (5 bases). Trimming pared 5 bases from V and 5 bases from J, leaving 18 bases between. This CDR3 comprises 15 residues. CDR1 is MNHEY and CDR2 is SVGEGT in the germline V gene. CDR3 in amino acids: CASSPEARVVETQYF. In nucleotides, the CDR3 is TGTGCCAGCAGTCCTGAGGCCAGGGTAGTTGAGACCCAGTACTTC.